This is a list of T cell receptor beta chains from one sample in a study of T cells in Graves' hyperthyroidism and ophthalmopathy. TCRdb redid the calling of the multiplex PCR reads with MiXCR, one entry per CDR3 protein. The table includes 660,000 or so distinct CDR3 sequences, around 21% detected once. Material for sequencing was blood. The receptors here all came from a man younger than 40 with Graves' ophthalmopathy. Both conserved end residues are part of each CDR3. Expanded clones are given a class, and other clones once, few, many or no size at all.

V: TRBV30; size: .; J: TRBJ1-3; CDR3: CAWIPGNTIYF
V: TRBV2; size: .; J: TRBJ2-7; CDR3: CASSGTTNSYEQYF
V: TRBV2; size: many; J: TRBJ1-1; CDR3: CASSRGPGTEAFF
V: TRBV29-1; size: many; J: TRBJ2-7; CDR3: CSVALAGTRYEQYF
V: TRBV5-1; size: .; J: TRBJ2-1; CDR3: CASSPGLAETEQFF
V: TRBV27; size: many; J: TRBJ2-7; CDR3: CASSQDPPGKSYEQYF
V: TRBV7-2; size: .; J: TRBJ2-1; CDR3: CASSFRTSWNEQFF
V: TRBV29-1; size: once; J: TRBJ2-6; CDR3: CSVVTRGQSSGANVLTF
V: TRBV19; size: many; J: TRBJ1-4; CDR3: CASHDGNGPRKKLFF
V: TRBV30; size: .; J: TRBJ2-2; CDR3: CAWSRLEWVAGELLF
V: TRBV11-1; size: many; J: TRBJ2-1; CDR3: CASSTDGQAGRFF
V: TRBV5-1; size: .; J: TRBJ1-4; CDR3: CASSLMGPIATNEKLFF
V: TRBV9; size: .; J: TRBJ2-7; CDR3: CASSVGGSVYEQYF
V: TRBV19; size: .; J: TRBJ1-6; CDR3: CASRKEGQGANSPLHF
V: TRBV5-1; size: many; J: TRBJ2-3; CDR3: CASRREGTDTQYF
V: TRBV28; size: few; J: TRBJ2-7; CDR3: CASTRGDRGNEQYF
V: TRBV7-6; size: .; J: TRBJ1-4; CDR3: CASSFRRDRVHEKLFF
V: TRBV3-1; size: .; J: TRBJ2-7; CDR3: CASSQELAREQYF
V: TRBV20-1; size: many; J: TRBJ1-1; CDR3: CSAGPQGRVGTEAFF
V: TRBV4-2; size: .; J: TRBJ2-2; CDR3: CASSQEFRTGELFF
V: TRBV7-8; size: few; J: TRBJ1-2; CDR3: CATLGFYGYTF
V: TRBV15; size: .; J: TRBJ1-5; CDR3: CATSRAGSYQPQHF
V: TRBV18; size: .; J: TRBJ2-5; CDR3: CASSNTGLETQYF
V: TRBV7-3; size: many; J: TRBJ2-3; CDR3: CASSLNPGLPGDTQYF
V: TRBV2; size: .; J: TRBJ2-7; CDR3: CASSEWTGEYEQYF
V: TRBV5-1; size: .; J: TRBJ1-2; CDR3: CASSYATESRGGYTF
V: TRBV11-2; size: few; J: TRBJ1-2; CDR3: CASSLAGPRENYGYTF
V: TRBV7-2; size: .; J: TRBJ2-5; CDR3: CASSLVPTRGQETQYF
V: TRBV5-4; size: .; J: TRBJ2-4; CDR3: CAYGTLLAKNIQYF
V: TRBV5-1; size: many; J: TRBJ2-5; CDR3: CASSRREGETQYF
V: TRBV5-1; size: .; J: TRBJ2-4; CDR3: CASSYGQGARGIQYF
V: TRBV7-2; size: many; J: TRBJ1-1; CDR3: CASSVGYTNTEAFF
V: TRBV20-1; size: many; J: TRBJ1-1; CDR3: CSARDWRRARMNTEAFF
V: TRBV4-2; size: .; J: TRBJ2-7; CDR3: CASSQDLNYEQYF
V: TRBV20-1; size: few; J: TRBJ2-7; CDR3: CSAKRGAGRAAYEQYF
V: TRBV10-1; size: few; J: TRBJ1-5; CDR3: CASKGPASGQPQHF
V: TRBV5-6; size: many; J: TRBJ2-7; CDR3: CASSFTGGEQYF
V: TRBV4-2; size: few; J: TRBJ1-6; CDR3: CASSQTGTFGGSPLHF
V: TRBV28; size: .; J: TRBJ2-7; CDR3: CASSLAPGTGTYEQYF
V: TRBV6-1; size: .; J: TRBJ2-7; CDR3: CASRGGDYRGPYEQYF
V: TRBV29-1; size: .; J: TRBJ1-1; CDR3: CSVEVRDTGAILNTEAFF
V: TRBV7-9; size: .; J: TRBJ1-3; CDR3: CASGPTGRSGNTIYF
V: TRBV20-1; size: .; J: TRBJ2-3; CDR3: CSAISPTVPGTDTQYF
V: TRBV10-3; size: .; J: TRBJ2-3; CDR3: CAISLRGGRTDTQYF